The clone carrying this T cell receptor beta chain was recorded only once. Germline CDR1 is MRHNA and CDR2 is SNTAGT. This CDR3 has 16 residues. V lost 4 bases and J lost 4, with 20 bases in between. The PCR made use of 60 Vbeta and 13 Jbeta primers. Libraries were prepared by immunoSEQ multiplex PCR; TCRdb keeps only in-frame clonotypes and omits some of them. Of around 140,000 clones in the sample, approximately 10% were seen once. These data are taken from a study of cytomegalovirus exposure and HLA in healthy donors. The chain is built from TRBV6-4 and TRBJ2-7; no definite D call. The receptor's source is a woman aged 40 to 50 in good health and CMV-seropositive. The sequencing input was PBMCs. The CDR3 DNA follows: TGTGCCAGCAGTGCTTCTCGACCCAGGCGTCGGTACGAGCAGTACTTC. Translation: CASSASRPRRRYEQYF.